Below are 15 T cell receptor beta chains sequenced from a single sample in a study of T cell repertoires in cytomegalovirus infection. TCRdb processed the reads anew with MiXCR; each CDR3 protein has one entry. Of hundreds of thousands of distinct CDR3 sequences in the sample, around 24% were seen once. The sequencing sample was made of CD8+ T cells from PBMCs. Source of these receptors: a human donor in good health (CMV status not recorded). Some clones in this sample may be carry-over from other donors' samples.

This clonotype was picked up a small number of times. The chain combines TRBV7-2 with TRBJ2-5; D gene unclear. The germline V gene has CDR1 SGHTA and CDR2 FQGNSA. The CDR3 is 13 residues long. V lost 3 bases and J 4 bases, leaving 9 bases between the germline ends. CDR3 in amino acids: CASSLPPTETQYF. CDR3 nucleotide sequence: TGTGCCAGCAGCTTGCCCCCTACAGAGACCCAGTACTTC. The full variable domain, its missing parts supplied by reference TRBV7-2 and TRBJ2-5, is GAGVSQSPSNKVTEKGKDVELRCDPISGHTALYWYRQSLGQGLEFLIYFQGNSAPDKSGLPSDRFSAERTGGSVSTLTIQRTQQEDSAVYLCASSLPPTETQYFGPGTRLLVL.

This chain links TRBV20-1 with TRBJ2-1; D tentatively fits TRBD1 or TRBD2 (5 bases each). The CDR3 spans 17 residues. Trimming left V 0 bases short and J 8 bases short, with 23 bases between. Germline V CDR1 and CDR2: DFQATT, SNEGSKA (reference sequence). CDR3 DNA sequence: TGCAGTGCTAGAGATCCTTTGGGACGGGCGTTATTCTATGAGCAGTTCTTC. Translating it yields CSARDPLGRALFYEQFF.

This sequence joins TRBV28 and TRBJ2-1; 13 nucleotides match TRBD2. Germline lookup yields CDR1 MDHEN and CDR2 SYDVKM. The V segment lost 4 bases and the J segment 7 bases; nucleotides outside the gene matches: 22. The CDR3 extends over 21 amino acids. The CDR3 DNA is TGTGCCAGCAGTTCTTTTACCGGGACTAGCGGGGCCACCCACACTGGGAATGAGCAGTTCTTC. As protein: CASSSFTGTSGATHTGNEQFF.

Many counts were recorded for this clonotype. The chain carries TRBV28 and TRBJ2-3; D may be TRBD2 (5 bases). The ends were cut back, 9 bases at V and 2 bases at J, with 12 bases in the middle. Germline-derived CDR1 and CDR2 are MDHEN and SYDVKM. The CDR3 length is 13 residues. CDR3 protein: CARRARFTDTQYF. In DNA form, the CDR3 reads TGTGCCAGGAGGGCCAGATTCACAGATACGCAGTATTTT. Based on the CDR3 plus reference TRBV28 and TRBJ2-3, the full variable domain is DVKVTQSSRYLVKRTGEKVFLECVQDMDHENMFWYRQDPGLGLRLIYFSYDVKMKEKGDIPEGYSVSREKKERFSLILESASTNQTSMYLCARRARFTDTQYFGPGTRLTVL.

The V gene is TRBV7-6, the J gene TRBJ2-7; no clear D. The CDR3 is 13 amino acids. Germline lookup yields CDR1 SGHVS and CDR2 FNYEAQ. The V end was cut by 5 bases, the J end by 3 bases, with 11 bases between. The CDR3 sequence: CASSPRPDYEQYV. The DNA of the CDR3 is TGTGCCAGCAGCCCTCGGCCCGACTACGAGCAGTACGTC.

This clonotype was seen repeatedly, ten times or more. J is TRBJ2-2 and V is TRBV7-2; a weak D match, TRBD1 (6 bases). Germline V gene sequence: CDR1 SGHTA, CDR2 FQGNSA. Trimming removed 5 bases at V and 0 bases at J, with 16 bases between. This CDR3 spans 17 amino acids. The CDR3 bases are TGTGCCAGCAGCCCCCTTTTTGGGGGCGCGAACACCGGGGAGCTGTTTTTT. Amino acid sequence: CASSPLFGGANTGELFF.

The gene calls are TRBV5-8 and TRBJ2-7; 9 bases align to TRBD1. V trimming: 0 bases; J trimming: 2 bases; junction bases outside the gene matches: 6. Germline-derived CDR1 and CDR2 are SGHTS and YDEGEE. The CDR3 extends over 16 amino acids. The CDR3 coding sequence is TGTGCCAGCAGCTTGGAGAGCAGGACAGGGGCCTACGAGCAGTACTTC. This codes for CASSLESRTGAYEQYF.

CDR3 residues: CASSPRPSGGELFF. The DNA of the CDR3 is TGTGCCAGCAGCCCGCGTCCCTCCGGTGGGGAGCTGTTTTTT. The chain employs TRBV7-6 and TRBJ2-2; D is unresolved. There are 14 residues in the CDR3. V was trimmed by 5 bases and J by 8 bases, leaving 15 bases between them. CDR1 SGHVS and CDR2 FNYEAQ come from the germline V gene.

A few counts support this clonotype. The chain uses TRBV10-3 and TRBJ2-1, with D maybe TRBD2 (5 bases). This CDR3 region has 16 residues. Germline-derived CDR1 and CDR2 are ENHRY and SYGVKD. With 0 bases removed from V and 0 bases from J, the gap between germline ends came to 9 bases. CDR3 protein: CAISESLARSYNEQFF. DNA for the CDR3: TGTGCCATCAGTGAGTCGCTAGCTCGCTCCTACAATGAGCAGTTCTTC.

This clonotype appeared a few times. J is TRBJ2-3 and V is TRBV9; D gene unclear. The CDR3 has 14 amino acids. Germline values: CDR1 SGDLS, CDR2 YYNGEE. With 3 bases removed from V and 3 bases from J, the gap between germline ends came to 11 bases. For the CDR3, the DNA is TGTGCCAGCAGCGCTAATCATGCGACAGATACGCAGTATTTT. It is translated as CASSANHATDTQYF.

The rearrangement joins TRBV6-5 to TRBJ1-2; 7 bases are a match to TRBD1. Germline loops: CDR1 MNHEY, CDR2 SVGAGI. The CDR3 is made up of 14 amino acids. The V segment lost 6 bases and the J segment 2 bases; nucleotides outside the gene matches: 6. In DNA form, the CDR3 reads TGTGCCAGCAGGGAACAGGGGTCGAACTATGGCTACACCTTC. The encoded protein is CASREQGSNYGYTF.

This clonotype was detected many times. The V call is TRBV7-9, the J call TRBJ2-7, with D perhaps given as TRBD1 or TRBD2 (6 bases each). CDR3 length: 14 residues. V lost 6 bases and J lost 7, with 19 bases in between. CDR1 is SEHNR, CDR2 FQNEAQ, per germline (reference sequence). In DNA form, the CDR3 reads TGTGCCAGCAGTTATCCGAGGGGGGCAGAGGAGCAGTACTTC. Translated, it gives CASSYPRGAEEQYF. Based on the CDR3 plus reference TRBV7-9 and TRBJ2-7, the full variable domain is DTGVSQNPRHKITKRGQNVTFRCDPISEHNRLYWYRQTLGQGPEFLTYFQNEAQLEKSRLLSDRFSAERPKGSFSTLEIQRTEQGDSAMYLCASSYPRGAEEQYFGPGTRLTVT.

The chain employs TRBV29-1 and TRBJ1-5; TRBD1 is a possible D gene (5 bases). Germline CDR1 SQVTM, CDR2 ANQGSEA. This CDR3 is built from 18 residues. Trimming removed 5 bases at V and 3 bases at J, with 26 bases between. Here the CDR3 DNA reads TGCAGCGTTCCTGTAGGGCAGGGAATATCCATCGTCAATCAGCCCCAGCATTTT. This codes for CSVPVGQGISIVNQPQHF.

This clonotype was counted between two and nine times. The chain recombines TRBV29-1 with TRBJ2-1; 7 bases align to TRBD2. The V gene end was trimmed by 0 bases and the J gene end by 2 bases; junction bases not matched to a gene: 16. CDR3 size: 19 residues. Germline V lookup: CDR1 SQVTM, CDR2 ANQGSEA. The chain's CDR3 is CSVEDQVGISGRPYNEQFF. DNA of the CDR3: TGCAGCGTTGAAGATCAGGTGGGGATTAGCGGGCGGCCCTACAATGAGCAGTTCTTC.

The table lists this clonotype with many counts. This sequence joins TRBV7-2 and TRBJ1-1, with unresolved D. Deletions cut 2 bases from V and 0 bases from J, with 10 bases between. The CDR3 length is 15 residues. Germline V CDR1 and CDR2: SGHTA, FQGNSA. CDR3 loop: CASSLMPEMNTEAFF. The CDR3 DNA is TGTGCCAGCAGCTTAATGCCGGAGATGAACACTGAAGCTTTCTTT.